Listed below are T cell receptor beta chains from one sample, sequenced in a study of response to subunit inactivated influenza vaccine. TCRdb analysed the RT-PCR reads with MiXCR anew, one entry per CDR3 protein. The profile shows more than 500,000 distinct CDR3 sequences, around 11% of them singletons. These data are also associated with another study on T cells expressing NK-cell markers.

Sequences were derived from PBMCs from blood, sampled on the day of vaccination. These receptors were obtained from a man aged 50-60 years who received an inactivated influenza vaccine. The CDR3 runs from the conserved cysteine through the conserved F or W. The order of the fields is clone size, V gene, J gene, CDR3 length, D gene, CDR3 protein, CDR3 DNA. A D gene is named only where the DNA matches it firmly. Clone size is not always given. Where it is, it says once, few, many or a class for expanded clones.

clone size: few; V gene: TRBV6-4; J gene: TRBJ2-7; CDR3 length: 15; D gene: NA; CDR3 protein: CASSESSGGSYEQYF; CDR3 DNA: TGTGCCAGCAGTGAGAGCTCAGGGGGGAGCTACGAGCAGTACTTC
clone size: few; V gene: TRBV28; J gene: TRBJ2-7; CDR3 length: 15; D gene: TRBD1; CDR3 protein: CATSRPRQGAYEQYF; CDR3 DNA: TGTGCCACCTCAAGGCCGAGACAGGGGGCCTACGAGCAGTACTTC
clone size: once; V gene: TRBV4-3; J gene: TRBJ1-2; CDR3 length: 14; D gene: NA; CDR3 protein: CASSQDLGSYGYTF; CDR3 DNA: TGCGCCAGCAGCCAAGATCTCGGGTCCTATGGCTACACCTTC
clone size: NA; V gene: TRBV6-5; J gene: TRBJ1-5; CDR3 length: 18; D gene: NA; CDR3 protein: CASSYGWTVLSSNQPQHF; CDR3 DNA: TGTGCCAGCAGTTACGGTTGGACAGTCTTGAGTAGCAATCAGCCCCAGCATTTT
clone size: many; V gene: TRBV7-9; J gene: TRBJ2-1; CDR3 length: 13; D gene: NA; CDR3 protein: CASSLIQDNEQFF; CDR3 DNA: TGTGCCAGCAGCTTGATACAGGACAATGAGCAGTTCTTC
clone size: few; V gene: TRBV15; J gene: TRBJ2-1; CDR3 length: 16; D gene: TRBD1; CDR3 protein: CATSYTGASSYNEQFF; CDR3 DNA: TGTGCCACCAGCTATACAGGGGCGAGCTCCTACAATGAGCAGTTCTTC
clone size: few; V gene: TRBV2; J gene: TRBJ2-1; CDR3 length: 13; D gene: TRBD2; CDR3 protein: CASSRGGVDEQFF; CDR3 DNA: TGTGCCAGCTCTCGCGGGGGGGTTGATGAGCAGTTCTTC
clone size: NA; V gene: TRBV18; J gene: TRBJ2-7; CDR3 length: 15; D gene: NA; CDR3 protein: CASSPSERATYEQYF; CDR3 DNA: TGTGCCAGCTCACCTTCGGAAAGGGCGACCTACGAGCAGTACTTC
clone size: NA; V gene: TRBV7-2; J gene: TRBJ1-2; CDR3 length: 12; D gene: NA; CDR3 protein: CASSRGITGYTF; CDR3 DNA: TGTGCCAGCAGCCGGGGGATCACTGGCTACACCTTC
clone size: NA; V gene: TRBV13; J gene: TRBJ1-1; CDR3 length: 15; D gene: TRBD1; CDR3 protein: CASSPTPGQGREAFF; CDR3 DNA: TGTGCCAGCAGCCCCACTCCGGGACAGGGAAGGGAAGCTTTCTTT
clone size: few; V gene: TRBV20-1; J gene: TRBJ2-1; CDR3 length: 12; D gene: NA; CDR3 protein: CSARRQAHWQFF; CDR3 DNA: TGCAGTGCCCGAAGACAGGCCCATTGGCAGTTCTTC
clone size: few; V gene: TRBV5-1; J gene: TRBJ2-3; CDR3 length: 18; D gene: TRBD2; CDR3 protein: CASSSGLAGGPSLDTQYF; CDR3 DNA: TGCGCCAGCAGCTCCGGACTAGCGGGGGGGCCGTCATTGGATACGCAGTATTTT
clone size: NA; V gene: TRBV12-3/TRBV12-4; J gene: TRBJ1-2; CDR3 length: 15; D gene: TRBD1; CDR3 protein: CASRPTGQGNYGYTF; CDR3 DNA: TGTGCCAGCAGACCCACGGGACAGGGAAACTATGGCTACACCTTC
clone size: few; V gene: TRBV20-1; J gene: TRBJ2-1; CDR3 length: 15; D gene: NA; CDR3 protein: CSASSTSTPRNEQFF; CDR3 DNA: TGCAGTGCTAGTTCCACTAGCACCCCGAGGAATGAGCAGTTCTTC
clone size: NA; V gene: TRBV20-1; J gene: TRBJ2-7; CDR3 length: 14; D gene: NA; CDR3 protein: CSASSGTLQAGQYF; CDR3 DNA: TGCAGTGCTTCGTCCGGGACATTACAAGCTGGGCAGTACTTC
clone size: NA; V gene: TRBV11-2; J gene: TRBJ2-3; CDR3 length: 19; D gene: TRBD2; CDR3 protein: CASSLPKGLAGGRTDTQYF; CDR3 DNA: TGTGCCAGCAGCTTACCCAAAGGACTAGCGGGAGGGCGCACAGATACGCAGTATTTT
clone size: few; V gene: TRBV3-1; J gene: TRBJ1-6; CDR3 length: 16; D gene: NA; CDR3 protein: CASSRRSGTYNSPLHF; CDR3 DNA: TGTGCCAGCAGCCGTCGAAGCGGGACCTATAATTCACCCCTCCACTTT
clone size: NA; V gene: TRBV4-3; J gene: TRBJ2-1; CDR3 length: 15; D gene: TRBD2; CDR3 protein: CASSHTSGILNEQFF; CDR3 DNA: TGCGCCAGCAGCCACACTAGCGGGATATTGAATGAGCAGTTCTTC
clone size: NA; V gene: TRBV20-1; J gene: TRBJ2-1; CDR3 length: 16; D gene: TRBD2; CDR3 protein: CSARAATSGDYNEQFF; CDR3 DNA: TGCAGTGCTAGAGCCGCGACTAGCGGAGACTACAATGAGCAGTTCTTC
clone size: few; V gene: TRBV27; J gene: TRBJ2-2; CDR3 length: 16; D gene: NA; CDR3 protein: CASSLVGYRLAGELFF; CDR3 DNA: TGTGCCAGCAGTTTGGTGGGGTACAGATTGGCCGGGGAGCTGTTTTTT
clone size: NA; V gene: TRBV27; J gene: TRBJ2-1; CDR3 length: 15; D gene: TRBD2; CDR3 protein: CASSPGTSGRSEQFF; CDR3 DNA: TGTGCCAGCAGTCCGGGGACTAGCGGGCGGAGTGAGCAGTTCTTC
clone size: NA; V gene: TRBV7-9; J gene: TRBJ1-1; CDR3 length: 14; D gene: NA; CDR3 protein: CASSLDTGFTEAFF; CDR3 DNA: TGTGCCAGCAGCTTAGATACAGGGTTCACTGAAGCTTTCTTT
clone size: many; V gene: TRBV6-1; J gene: TRBJ1-5; CDR3 length: 15; D gene: NA; CDR3 protein: CASSEPGRRNQPQHF; CDR3 DNA: TGTGCCAGCAGTGAGCCCGGGAGGCGCAATCAGCCCCAGCATTTT
clone size: NA; V gene: TRBV20-1; J gene: TRBJ2-7; CDR3 length: 14; D gene: TRBD2; CDR3 protein: CSARRLAETYEQYF; CDR3 DNA: TGCAGTGCTAGAAGACTAGCGGAAACCTACGAGCAGTACTTC
clone size: many; V gene: TRBV20-1; J gene: TRBJ2-5; CDR3 length: 15; D gene: TRBD2; CDR3 protein: CSAGLHGGAVETQYF; CDR3 DNA: TGCAGTGCTGGCTTGCACGGGGGGGCCGTAGAGACCCAGTACTTC
clone size: NA; V gene: TRBV10-3; J gene: TRBJ2-5; CDR3 length: 15; D gene: NA; CDR3 protein: CAIAHTTGGGVTQYF; CDR3 DNA: TGTGCCATCGCCCACACGACAGGTGGAGGAGTGACCCAGTACTTC
clone size: NA; V gene: TRBV6-1; J gene: TRBJ1-2; CDR3 length: 15; D gene: NA; CDR3 protein: CASSGRGVSYEGYTF; CDR3 DNA: TGTGCCAGCAGTGGTAGGGGAGTCTCTTATGAGGGCTACACCTTC
clone size: few; V gene: TRBV9; J gene: TRBJ2-7; CDR3 length: 19; D gene: TRBD2; CDR3 protein: CASSVEDGRTSGRGNEQYF; CDR3 DNA: TGTGCCAGCAGCGTAGAAGATGGGCGGACTAGCGGGAGGGGGAACGAGCAGTACTTC
clone size: NA; V gene: TRBV18; J gene: TRBJ2-1; CDR3 length: 17; D gene: TRBD2; CDR3 protein: CASSWGLAGGAYNEQFF; CDR3 DNA: TGTGCCAGCTCATGGGGACTAGCGGGAGGCGCCTACAATGAGCAGTTCTTC
clone size: few; V gene: TRBV20-1; J gene: TRBJ2-3; CDR3 length: 17; D gene: TRBD2; CDR3 protein: CSARATSSSIRTDTQYF; CDR3 DNA: TGCAGTGCTAGGGCGACTAGCTCCTCCATCCGCACAGATACGCAGTATTTT
clone size: few; V gene: TRBV6-1; J gene: TRBJ2-3; CDR3 length: 13; D gene: NA; CDR3 protein: CASSGYSTDTQYF; CDR3 DNA: TGTGCCAGCAGTGGATATAGCACAGATACGCAGTATTTT
clone size: few; V gene: TRBV27; J gene: TRBJ2-1; CDR3 length: 14; D gene: NA; CDR3 protein: CASSPIGSRNEQFF; CDR3 DNA: TGTGCCAGCAGTCCAATAGGAAGCCGGAATGAGCAGTTCTTC
clone size: NA; V gene: TRBV30; J gene: TRBJ2-1; CDR3 length: 14; D gene: TRBD2; CDR3 protein: CAWVSGSSDNEQFF; CDR3 DNA: TGTGCCTGGGTAAGCGGGAGCTCCGACAATGAGCAGTTCTTC
clone size: few; V gene: TRBV20-1; J gene: TRBJ2-5; CDR3 length: 12; D gene: TRBD1; CDR3 protein: CSSQTGVETQYF; CDR3 DNA: TGCAGTTCTCAGACAGGGGTAGAGACCCAGTACTTC
clone size: NA; V gene: TRBV29-1; J gene: TRBJ2-7; CDR3 length: 15; D gene: NA; CDR3 protein: CSVEGGTGVSYEQYF; CDR3 DNA: TGCAGCGTTGAGGGCGGGACCGGGGTCTCCTACGAGCAGTACTTC
clone size: few; V gene: TRBV24-1; J gene: TRBJ2-2; CDR3 length: 19; D gene: NA; CDR3 protein: CATSDVQGSRGRGTGELFF; CDR3 DNA: TGTGCCACCAGTGACGTACAGGGTTCGCGGGGCCGTGGGACCGGGGAGCTGTTTTTT
clone size: few; V gene: TRBV12-3/TRBV12-4; J gene: TRBJ2-1; CDR3 length: 15; D gene: NA; CDR3 protein: CASRRTGALYNEQFF; CDR3 DNA: TGTGCCAGCAGGCGAACTGGGGCCTTATACAATGAGCAGTTCTTC
clone size: NA; V gene: TRBV29-1; J gene: TRBJ1-1; CDR3 length: 14; D gene: NA; CDR3 protein: CSVEEDRRLTEAFF; CDR3 DNA: TGCAGCGTTGAAGAGGACAGAAGGTTGACTGAAGCTTTCTTT
clone size: few; V gene: TRBV6-5; J gene: TRBJ2-1; CDR3 length: 16; D gene: NA; CDR3 protein: CASSYVFSLAYNEQFF; CDR3 DNA: TGTGCCAGCAGTTACGTTTTCAGCCTGGCCTACAATGAGCAGTTCTTC
clone size: few; V gene: TRBV24-1; J gene: TRBJ2-3; CDR3 length: 15; D gene: NA; CDR3 protein: CATSGLGHFTDTQYF; CDR3 DNA: TGTGCCACCAGTGGGCTGGGACACTTCACAGATACGCAGTATTTT
clone size: many; V gene: TRBV12-3/TRBV12-4; J gene: TRBJ2-1; CDR3 length: 15; D gene: NA; CDR3 protein: CASRLRESSYNEQFF; CDR3 DNA: TGTGCCAGCAGGCTCCGCGAAAGCTCCTACAATGAGCAGTTCTTC
clone size: NA; V gene: TRBV7-8; J gene: TRBJ1-5; CDR3 length: 19; D gene: NA; CDR3 protein: CASSASGWTVVNSNQPQHF; CDR3 DNA: TGTGCCAGCAGCGCCTCCGGATGGACAGTTGTAAATAGCAATCAGCCCCAGCATTTT
clone size: few; V gene: TRBV2; J gene: TRBJ2-1; CDR3 length: 15; D gene: NA; CDR3 protein: CASTRRQGWYNEQFF; CDR3 DNA: TGTGCCAGCACTCGTCGGCAGGGTTGGTACAATGAGCAGTTCTTC
clone size: many; V gene: TRBV9; J gene: TRBJ1-1; CDR3 length: 13; D gene: NA; CDR3 protein: CASSEGMNTEAFF; CDR3 DNA: TGTGCCAGCAGCGAGGGGATGAACACTGAAGCTTTCTTT